A selection of T cell receptor beta chains follows, all from one sample in a study of cytomegalovirus exposure and HLA in healthy donors. Repertoires were generated with immunoSEQ multiplex PCR, while TCRdb's copy carries only in-frame clones and drops some. Among some 160,000 clones, about 75% were seen once, and the ten largest hold about 4.1%. Specimen: PBMCs. Every receptor here comes from a man between 60 and 70 years old in good health and CMV-seronegative. The CDR3 runs from the conserved cysteine through the conserved F or W. The D gene is left open where the match is weak. Not every row has a clone size; where given, it reads once, few, many or a size class.

j_gene	v_gene	d_gene	abundance	CDR3nt	CDR3aa
TRBJ1-1	TRBV28	-	-	TGTGCCAGCAGGCCCGGGGGGAACACTGAAGCTTTCTTT	CASRPGGNTEAFF
TRBJ2-5	TRBV9	-	few	TGTGCCAGCAGCCAGGGGGGAGAGACCCAGTACTTC	CASSQGGETQYF
TRBJ2-7	TRBV5-6	TRBD2	-	TGTGCCAGCAGCTTACCGACTAGCGGAACATTCTACGAGCAGTACTTC	CASSLPTSGTFYEQYF
TRBJ2-7	TRBV5-1	-	-	TGCGCCAGCAGCTTGGCTAGGAGCTCCTACGAGCAGTACTTC	CASSLARSSYEQYF
TRBJ1-3	TRBV15	-	-	TGTGCCACCAGCAGAGATCCAGGGACTGGAAACACCATATATTTT	CATSRDPGTGNTIYF
TRBJ2-1	TRBV9	-	-	TGTGCCAGCAGCGTCACCCCCGGCAGCGAGGAGCAGTTCTTC	CASSVTPGSEEQFF
TRBJ1-5	TRBV5-1	TRBD1	-	TGCGCCAGCAGCTTGGAGGGGGCGGACAATCAGCCCCAGCATTTT	CASSLEGADNQPQHF
TRBJ2-7	TRBV5-4	TRBD2	-	TGTGCCAGCAGCCCCGGGGCGGCGGGAGGGCCGAACGAGCAGTACTTC	CASSPGAAGGPNEQYF
TRBJ2-5	TRBV7-9	-	-	TGTGCCAGCAGCTTTCAGAGACAAATCCAAGAGACCCAGTACTTC	CASSFQRQIQETQYF
TRBJ2-7	TRBV6-5	TRBD1	-	TGTGCCAGCAGTCTTCCGGGACAGGGTGTGCAGTACTTC	CASSLPGQGVQYF
TRBJ1-5	TRBV9	-	-	TGTGCCAGCAGCGTAGGAGGAAGCAATCAGCCCCAGCATTTT	CASSVGGSNQPQHF
TRBJ1-3	TRBV19	-	-	TGTGCCAGTAGTATTCGGCACAGGGCGAGTCTTATCGGAAACACCATATATTTT	CASSIRHRASLIGNTIYF
TRBJ1-1	TRBV28	-	-	TGTGCCAGCAGTCTAGGGGCGGAGGGGCCGAACACTGAAGCTTTCTTT	CASSLGAEGPNTEAFF
TRBJ2-7	TRBV27	-	few	TGTGCCAGCAAAGGGGGATCCTCCTCCTACGAGCAGTACTTC	CASKGGSSSYEQYF
TRBJ1-6	TRBV28	TRBD1	-	TGTGCCAGCAGTCCCCAGGGGGCTTATTCACCCCTCCACTTT	CASSPQGAYSPLHF
TRBJ1-1	TRBV29-1	-	-	TGCAGCCCCGACCCGACTGATACTGAAGCTTTCTTT	CSPDPTDTEAFF
TRBJ1-5	TRBV9	TRBD1	-	TGTGCCAGCAGCGCCGCCGGGACAGAGGGTCAGCCCCAGCATTTT	CASSAAGTEGQPQHF
TRBJ2-3	TRBV29-1	TRBD2	once	TGCAGCGTTGCCCCTAGCGGCAGTTGGGATACGCAGTATTTT	CSVAPSGSWDTQYF
TRBJ2-5	TRBV19	-	-	TGTGCCAGTAGTCCTCCGACATCTTCAAGGGAGACCCAGTACTTC	CASSPPTSSRETQYF
TRBJ2-7	TRBV23-1	-	few	TGCGCCAGCAGTCACGGAGCGCTTCAGGGATACGAGCAGTACTTC	CASSHGALQGYEQYF
TRBJ2-7	TRBV5-4	TRBD2	once	TGTGCCAGCAGCTTTGGCGGCGGGAGTTACGAGCAGTACTTC	CASSFGGGSYEQYF
TRBJ1-1	TRBV19	-	-	TGTGCCAGTAGTATCTTCGAAACAGCCTTAGAGGGCACTGAAGCTTTCTTT	CASSIFETALEGTEAFF
TRBJ1-1	TRBV25-1	-	-	TGTGCCAGCAGTGAATTTCCACCCGGGATCGAAAGGCCAGCTTTCTTT	CASSEFPPGIERPAFF
TRBJ1-2	TRBV30	-	-	TGTGCCTGCCCTCACAAGGACAGAATAAGGGGCTACACCTTC	CACPHKDRIRGYTF
TRBJ2-7	TRBV7-6	TRBD1	few	TGTGCCAGCAGCCCTTTTTCGGCACAGGGGGCTCGGGAGCAGTACTTC	CASSPFSAQGAREQYF
TRBJ2-5	TRBV6-4	TRBD1	once	TGTGCCAGCAGGGACAGGGGGCGCGGAGAGACCCAGTACTTC	CASRDRGRGETQYF
TRBJ2-7	TRBV6-6	TRBD1	-	TGTGCCAGCAGTTACTCGGGACAGGGGGGTTACTACGAGCAGTACTTC	CASSYSGQGGYYEQYF
TRBJ2-5	TRBV25-1	TRBD2	once	TGTGCCAGCAGTCCCCGACTAGCGGGAGATGGGGAGACCCAGTACTTC	CASSPRLAGDGETQYF
TRBJ1-1	TRBV7-2	-	-	TGTGCCAGCAGCCCTTTTATTGGGGGGACCGGTTCTGAAGCTTTCTTT	CASSPFIGGTGSEAFF
TRBJ1-6	TRBV30	-	-	TGTGCCTGGAGGGCAACCGGGGTCGTGCCCATTTCACCCCTCCACTTT	CAWRATGVVPISPLHF
TRBJ1-2	TRBV4-2	TRBD1	few	TGTGCCAGCAGCCCGACAGGGGGGGAAGATGGCTACACCTTC	CASSPTGGEDGYTF
TRBJ1-5	TRBV30	TRBD1	-	TGTGCCTGGAGTACCGGGACAGGGGTCAATCAGCCCCAGCATTTT	CAWSTGTGVNQPQHF
TRBJ1-4	TRBV2	TRBD1	-	TGTGCCAGCGGGACAGGGGCGACTAATGAAAAACTGTTTTTT	CASGTGATNEKLFF
TRBJ1-1	TRBV5-1	-	-	TGCGCCAGCAAGGGGGACGACTTCCTGAACACTGAAGCTTTCTTT	CASKGDDFLNTEAFF
TRBJ2-6	TRBV7-3	TRBD1	-	TGTGCCAGCAGCAGGAGCCCCGGGACAGGCCTCTCTGGGGCCAACGTCCTGACTTTC	CASSRSPGTGLSGANVLTF
TRBJ2-5	TRBV29-1	TRBD1	few	TGCAGCGTTGTCCCCGGACAGGGGGTGGGAGAGACCCAGTACTTC	CSVVPGQGVGETQYF
TRBJ2-5	TRBV9	TRBD2	-	TGTGCCAGCAGCGAGGGGCCCGGGGGGTCCGAGACCCAGTACTTC	CASSEGPGGSETQYF